These 29 T cell receptor beta chains were all obtained from the same sample, sequenced in a study of OX40 agonist ivuxolimab in advanced cancers. This table comes from immunoSEQ multiplex PCR, and its TCRdb copy is limited to in-frame clones, with some not included. This sample has 100,000 or so clones, with approximately 85% found just once. The sample here was CD4+ or CD8+ T cells sorted from blood, taken in a trial of the OX40 agonist ivuxolimab. These receptors were collected from an adult with an advanced solid tumor such as melanoma, head and neck, liver or kidney cancer.

The chain links TRBV19 to TRBJ2-2, with D possibly being TRBD1 or TRBD2 (5 bases each). Germline V gene lookup returns CDR1 LNHDA and CDR2 SQIVND (reference sequence). The CDR3 consists of 13 residues. V lost 2 bases, J lost 6 bases, and 7 bases lay in between. CDR3 protein: CASSIMGAGELFF. In DNA form, the CDR3 reads TGTGCCAGTAGTATAATGGGGGCCGGGGAGCTGTTTTTT. The entire variable domain, with the rest obtained from reference TRBV19 and TRBJ2-2, is as follows: DGGITQSPKYLFRKEGQNVTLSCEQNLNHDAMYWYRQDPGQGLRLIYYSQIVNDFQKGDIAEGYSVSREKKESFPLTVTSAQKNPTAFYLCASSIMGAGELFFGEGSRLTVL.

This sequence joins TRBV5-4 and TRBJ2-2; 12 bases match TRBD2. Germline V gives CDR1 SGHNT, CDR2 YYREEE (reference sequence). Unmatched junction bases numbered 4, after V lost 4 bases and J lost 0 bases. The CDR3 length is 17 residues. In nucleotides, the CDR3 is TGTGCCAGCAGCGTGGGACTAGCGGGCTCGAACACCGGGGAGCTGTTTTTT. Its translation is CASSVGLAGSNTGELFF. Full variable domain (missing parts from reference TRBV5-4 and TRBJ2-2): ETGVTQSPTHLIKTRGQQVTLRCSSQSGHNTVSWYQQALGQGPQFIFQYYREEENGRGNFPPRFSGLQFPNYSSELNVNALELDDSALYLCASSVGLAGSNTGELFFGEGSRLTVL.

The sample holds one count of this clone. This sequence joins TRBV11-3 and TRBJ2-5; D is ambiguous. The end of the DNA aligns better with TRBJ2-7, so the J call may be wrong. The CDR3 is 13 amino acids. The V gene's germline CDR1 is SGHNT and CDR2 YENEEA. The CDR3 here is CASSFGVVDEQYF. CDR3 nucleotides: TGTGCCAGCAGCTTTGGCGTAGTGGACGAGCAGTACTTC.

V is TRBV11-1 and J is TRBJ2-1; D is unresolved. V was shortened by 6 bases and J by 10 bases, with 19 bases between the two germline ends. Germline V lookup: CDR1 SGHAT, CDR2 FQDESV (reference sequence). This CDR3 has 14 amino acids. The CDR3 sequence is CASSKERSMGEQFF. CDR3 bases: TGTGCCAGCAGTAAGGAGCGATCTATGGGGGAGCAGTTCTTC.

This sequence joins TRBV14 and TRBJ2-7; the match to TRBD2 covers 12 bases. The V gene end was trimmed by 4 bases and the J gene end by 1 base; junction bases not matched to a gene: 5. The CDR3 length is 16 residues. Germline CDR1 and CDR2: SGHDN and FVKESK. CDR3 DNA: TGTGCCAGCAGCCCCGGGACTAGCGGGCGTTCCTACGAGCAGTACTTC. Amino acids: CASSPGTSGRSYEQYF.

V usage is TRBV2 and J usage is TRBJ2-1; 9 positions match TRBD2. The germline V gene encodes CDR1 SNHLY and CDR2 FYNNEI. J gave up 6 bases and V 6 bases, and 0 bases lay outside the gene matches. The CDR3 is 12 residues long. In DNA, the CDR3 is TGTGCCAGCAGGGGACTAGCCAATGAGCAGTTCTTC. Protein product: CASRGLANEQFF.

This chain connects TRBV30 to TRBJ1-1; a weak D match, TRBD1 (6 bases). The V gene's germline CDR1 is GTSNPN and CDR2 SVGIG (reference sequence). The CDR3 contains 12 residues. Trimming removed 4 bases at V and 6 bases at J, with 12 bases between. The CDR3 DNA reads TGTGCCTGGATCAGGGGATCTGCTGAAGCTTTCTTT. It is translated as CAWIRGSAEAFF.

CDR3: CATRRYGEELSDTQYF. The CDR3 DNA is TGTGCCACCCGTAGGTACGGGGAGGAATTATCGGATACGCAGTATTTT. This chain connects TRBV27 to TRBJ2-3; D is possibly TRBD2 (6 bases). Germline V CDR1 and CDR2: MNHEY, SMNVEV (reference sequence). The length of the CDR3 is 16 residues. Trimming stripped 10 bases from V and 6 bases from J, with 26 bases between.

The V call is TRBV5-4, the J call TRBJ2-7; TRBD1 aligns across 8 bases. From germline, CDR1 is SGHNT and CDR2 YYREEE (reference sequence). The V gene end was trimmed by 4 bases and the J gene end by 3 bases; junction bases not matched to a gene: 9. This CDR3 is built from 15 residues. CDR3 sequence reads: CASSPPDRDGYEQYF. The CDR3 region has the DNA TGTGCCAGCAGCCCCCCGGACAGGGACGGCTACGAGCAGTACTTC.

The chain uses TRBV15 and TRBJ1-4; D is unclear. Germline V gene lookup returns CDR1 LNHNV and CDR2 YYDKDF (reference sequence). V was shortened by 6 bases and J by 7 bases, with 15 bases between the two germline ends. The CDR3 length is 14 residues. CDR3 protein: CATSTSGAGEKLFF. CDR3 bases: TGTGCCACCAGTACGTCAGGAGCGGGTGAAAAACTGTTTTTT.

This clone was recorded a few times. The chain carries TRBV5-6 and TRBJ2-2; no clear D gene. Trimming took 2 bases from V and 4 from J, leaving 12 bases between them. The CDR3 has 15 residues. Per the germline V gene, CDR1 is SGHDT and CDR2 is YYEEEE. CDR3 nucleotides: TGTGCCAGCAGCTTTGATCCGGTTAGCACCGGGGAGCTGTTTTTT. Its protein is CASSFDPVSTGELFF.

This chain uses TRBV6-6 with TRBJ1-4; 7 positions agree with TRBD1. Germline loops: CDR1 MNHNY, CDR2 SVGAGI (reference sequence). This CDR3 contains 14 residues. The ends lost 7 bases at V and 5 bases at J; junction bases unmatched: 7. DNA for the CDR3: TGTGCCAGCAAAGGGACAGAAAGAAATGAAAAACTGTTTTTT. Its translation: CASKGTERNEKLFF.

This rearrangement joins TRBV6-5 to TRBJ2-7; D possibly corresponds to TRBD1 (6 bases). V dropped 5 bases and J dropped 4 bases, with 15 bases sitting between them. The CDR3 is 14 residues long. Germline V gives CDR1 MNHEY, CDR2 SVGAGI. The CDR3 region is CASSLTGSGYEQYF. CDR3 in DNA: TGTGCCAGCAGTCTCACAGGGAGTGGTTACGAGCAGTACTTC.

The chain joins TRBV6-7 to TRBJ2-1; perhaps D is TRBD1 or TRBD2 (5 bases each). TRBV6-7 is an ORF for which the function is uncertain. There are 16 residues in the CDR3. V shed 2 bases and J shed 7 bases, with 18 bases lying between them. CDR3 loop: CASSYRGSLRGNEQFF. In DNA, the CDR3 is TGTGCCAGCAGTTACCGGGGAAGTTTAAGGGGAAATGAGCAGTTCTTC.

V gene TRBV6-1 combines with J gene TRBJ2-2, with TRBD2 as a possible D gene (6 bases). The ends were cut back, 4 bases at V and 3 bases at J, with 18 bases in the middle. This CDR3 has 17 amino acids. Looked up from germline, CDR1 is MNHNS and CDR2 is SASEGT. CDR3 sequence: CASSAPSIGGYTGELFF. CDR3 in DNA: TGTGCCAGCAGTGCCCCCTCCATCGGGGGATACACCGGGGAGCTGTTTTTT.

V usage is TRBV7-9 and J usage is TRBJ2-2; no reliable D call. Trimming shortened V by 2 bases and J by 2 bases, and 0 bases separated the two germline ends. The CDR3 has 12 residues. CDR1 is SEHNR, CDR2 FQNEAQ, per germline (reference sequence). CDR3 sequence: CASSLNTGELFF. CDR3 DNA sequence: TGTGCCAGCAGCTTAAACACCGGGGAGCTGTTTTTT.

The chain couples TRBV7-2 to TRBJ2-7; D call uncertain. The length of the CDR3 is 12 residues. V gave up 0 bases and J gave up 6 bases, with 6 bases separating them. In germline, CDR1 is SGHTA, CDR2 FQGNSA. Written as DNA, the CDR3 is TGTGCCAGCAGCTTAGCGGGTCGCGAGCAGTACTTC. Translating it yields CASSLAGREQYF.

This chain joins TRBV30 and TRBJ2-7, with 7 bases aligning to TRBD2. This CDR3 comprises 16 residues. The germline V gene has CDR1 GTSNPN and CDR2 SVGIG (reference sequence). V lost 0 bases and J lost 2; bases outside the gene matches: 10. The CDR3 loop reads CAWSVVGLSPPYEQYF. The CDR3 nucleotides read TGTGCCTGGAGTGTAGTGGGACTATCCCCCCCCTACGAGCAGTACTTC.

V gene TRBV7-2 combines with J gene TRBJ2-7, with a possible D match to TRBD2 (5 bases). Per germline, CDR1 SGHTA and CDR2 FQGNSA. This CDR3 contains 14 residues. V was clipped by 2 bases and J by 9 bases, with 17 bases between them. The CDR3 sequence: CASSLTVTGNGQYF. The CDR3 DNA reads as TGTGCCAGCAGCTTAACCGTCACGGGAAATGGGCAGTACTTC. The full variable domain, in which reference TRBV7-2 and TRBJ2-7 provide the parts outside the CDR3, is GAGVSQSPSNKVTEKGKDVELRCDPISGHTALYWYRQSLGQGLEFLIYFQGNSAPDKSGLPSDRFSAERTGGSVSTLTIQRTQQEDSAVYLCASSLTVTGNGQYFGPGTRLTVT.

The V gene is TRBV12-5, the J gene TRBJ1-3; weak D call: TRBD1 (6 bases). The CDR3 contains 13 residues. Germline-derived CDR1 and CDR2 are LGHNT and FRNRAP. V dropped 6 bases and J dropped 16 bases, with 22 bases sitting between them. This CDR3 reads CASGRSGTNFCYF. The CDR3 bases are TGTGCTAGTGGCCGGTCCGGGACAAATTTTTGTTATTTT.

The chain recombines TRBV30 with TRBJ2-7, with 9 bases that match TRBD2. The CDR3 runs to 15 residues. V lost 7 bases to trimming and J lost 7 bases; unmatched junction nucleotides: 17. In germline, CDR1 is GTSNPN, CDR2 SVGIG (reference sequence). The CDR3 reads CASIPYAGGLGEQYF. In DNA, the CDR3 is TGTGCCTCCATCCCCTATGCGGGAGGGTTGGGTGAGCAGTACTTC.

This rearrangement joins TRBV28 to TRBJ1-4; D perhaps matches TRBD1 (6 bases). This CDR3 spans 14 amino acids. Germline V gives CDR1 MDHEN, CDR2 SYDVKM. Trimming left V 8 bases short and J 5 bases short, with 15 bases between. Here the CDR3 DNA reads TGTGCCAGCTGTGGGGGGGCGGAGAATGAAAAACTGTTTTTT. This sequence encodes CASCGGAENEKLFF.

The chain couples TRBV5-4 to TRBJ1-1; D may be TRBD1 (5 bases). The V and J ends lost 3 bases and 10 bases respectively, with 16 bases between them. The CDR3 runs to 13 residues. Germline values: CDR1 SGHNT, CDR2 YYREEE (reference sequence). The CDR3 region is CASSSGWGGGAFF. The CDR3 bases are TGTGCCAGCAGCTCCGGTTGGGGGGGTGGAGCTTTCTTT. Full variable domain (missing parts from reference TRBV5-4 and TRBJ1-1): ETGVTQSPTHLIKTRGQQVTLRCSSQSGHNTVSWYQQALGQGPQFIFQYYREEENGRGNFPPRFSGLQFPNYSSELNVNALELDDSALYLCASSSGWGGGAFFGQGTRLTVV.

Details on this clone: Mismatch with germline at one junction end may stem from a read error. This chain joins TRBV28 and TRBJ2-7, with TRBD1 identical over 7 bases. CDR3 length equals 11 residues. The germline CDR1 and CDR2 sequences are MDHEN and SYDVKM. CDR3 sequence: CASSQAGTVTF. CDR3 nucleotides: TGTGCCAGCAGTCAAGCAGGGACAGTGACCTTC.

This chain links TRBV19 with TRBJ2-3, with TRBD2 matching 14 bases. CDR1 is LNHDA and CDR2 is SQIVND in the germline V gene (reference sequence). The CDR3 is made up of 17 amino acids. Unmatched junction bases numbered 10, after V lost 6 bases and J lost 5 bases. CDR3 sequence reads: CASSLDRGLAGVDTQYF. For the CDR3, the DNA is TGTGCCAGTAGCCTAGACAGGGGACTAGCGGGGGTAGATACGCAGTATTTT.

As regards this clone: Other DNA sequences from this sample encode an identical CDR3 as well. The J gene is TRBJ2-3, the V gene TRBV7-3, with D hard to call. There are 13 residues in the CDR3. The germline gives CDR1 SGHTA, CDR2 FQGTGA. Between the trimmed V and J ends, which lost 0 bases and 3 bases, there was a span of 4 bases. The CDR3 is CASSLTGTDTQYF. As DNA, the CDR3 is TGTGCCAGCAGCTTAACAGGGACAGATACGCAGTATTTT.

The sample holds a few counts of this clone. V usage is TRBV6-1 and J usage is TRBJ1-5; 7 bases line up with TRBD1. The CDR3 loop spans 14 amino acids. Germline-derived CDR1 and CDR2 are MNHNS and SASEGT. Trimming took 7 bases from V and 5 from J; bases not matched to a gene: 8. CDR3 nucleotides: TGTGCCAGCAATAGGCAGGGGGACTATCAGCCCCAGCATTTT. It codes for CASNRQGDYQPQHF.

J is TRBJ2-2 and V is TRBV19; TRBD1 matches 8 bases. CDR1 is LNHDA and CDR2 is SQIVND in the germline V gene (reference sequence). CDR3 length: 15 residues. V trimming: 8 bases; J trimming: 3 bases; junction bases outside the gene matches: 8. The CDR3 loop is CASRSGGEDTGELFF. The CDR3 nucleotides are TGTGCCAGTCGATCAGGGGGCGAGGACACCGGGGAGCTGTTTTTT.

This chain links TRBV21-1 with TRBJ2-3; TRBD2 is the table's D call and was not checked against the DNA. TRBV21-1 is deemed a pseudogene. This CDR3 is built from 15 residues. As DNA, the CDR3 is TGTGCCAGCAGCAAAGAACGGACTTTCACAGATACGCAGTATTTT. Protein: CASSKERTFTDTQYF.